This TCR beta chain was sequenced during a study of CD8 T cells in ankylosing spondylitis. Notes on the study in general: Reportedly, significant enrichment of disease-linked clones occurred in matched ankylosing spondylitis synovial fluid. A motif in TCR beta, a set of under ten highly homologous variants, appeared characteristic of ankylosing spondylitis blood. In the blood and synovial fluid of reactive arthritis, some motif variants had been previously reported.

By quantitative 5'-RACE with molecular barcodes, the TCR beta libraries were made. TCRdb itself ran the 5' RACE reads through MiXCR, one entry per CDR3 protein. The table includes 700,000 to 1,000,000 distinct CDR3 sequences, 10% to 15% detected once. The germline V gene has CDR1 LGHNA and CDR2 YNFKEQ. The V gene end was trimmed by 1 base and the J gene end by 3 bases; junction bases not matched to a gene: 3. The CDR3 totals 15 residues. In the case of this clonotype: Its target is unknown.

V and J are TRBV4-2 and TRBJ2-5; 9 nucleotides agree with TRBD2. The source material was blood, either unsorted or a sorted T cell fraction (not recorded which). The sequence derives from a male donor with ankylosing spondylitis. CDR3 sequence reads: CASSQGLAGKETQYF. DNA for the CDR3: TGTGCCAGCAGCCAAGGCCTAGCGGGAAAAGAGACCCAGTACTTC.